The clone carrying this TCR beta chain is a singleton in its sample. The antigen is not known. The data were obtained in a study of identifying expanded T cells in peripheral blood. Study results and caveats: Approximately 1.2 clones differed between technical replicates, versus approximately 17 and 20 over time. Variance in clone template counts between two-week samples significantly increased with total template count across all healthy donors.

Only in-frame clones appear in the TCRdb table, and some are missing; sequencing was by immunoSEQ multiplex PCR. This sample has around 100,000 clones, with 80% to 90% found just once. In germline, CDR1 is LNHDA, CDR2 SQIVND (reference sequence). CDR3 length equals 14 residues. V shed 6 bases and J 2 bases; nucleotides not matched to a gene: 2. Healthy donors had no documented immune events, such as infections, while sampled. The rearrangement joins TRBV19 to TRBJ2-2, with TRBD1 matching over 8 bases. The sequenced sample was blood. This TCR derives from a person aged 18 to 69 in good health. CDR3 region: CASRTGANTGELFF. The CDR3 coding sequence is TGTGCCAGTAGGACAGGGGCCAACACCGGGGAGCTGTTTTTT.